A single sample is the source of the 24 T cell receptor beta chains below, sequenced in a study of beta chain features in type 1 diabetes. Reverse transcribing all isolated RNA meant expressed TCRB transcripts were sequenced. The repertoire was sequenced with immunoSEQ multiplex PCR; TCRdb's copy has only in-frame clones and lacks some. The top ten clones hold roughly 4.1% of a sample with under 300,000 clones, about 26% of them seen once. Sequencing input: central memory CD4+ T cells from blood. The receptors originated from a man aged 25 to 40 in good health.

A note on this clone: It differs at one base from a far larger clone, so likely a read error. This chain joins TRBV2 and TRBJ2-3; D not certain. This CDR3 spans 13 amino acids. Trimming shortened V by 7 bases and J by 0 bases, and 8 bases separated the two germline ends. Germline V lookup: CDR1 SNHLY, CDR2 FYNNEI. The CDR3 spells CASTADSTDTQYF. CDR3 bases: TGTGCCAGCACCGCGGACAGCACAGATACGCAGTATTTT.

About this clone: The same CDR3 arises from other DNA sequences in this sample as well. V gene TRBV5-6 combines with J gene TRBJ2-7, with D perhaps given as TRBD1 or TRBD2 (5 bases each). Germline lookup yields CDR1 SGHDT and CDR2 YYEEEE. The CDR3 extends over 13 amino acids. V dropped 7 bases and J dropped 2 bases, with 13 bases sitting between them. CDR3 DNA sequence: TGTGCCAGCTCCTCGGGACGGCCCTACGAGCAGTACTTC. This encodes CASSSGRPYEQYF.

This clone came up a few times. The rearrangement joins TRBV11-3 to TRBJ2-2; no clear D. This CDR3 has 14 residues. Trimming stripped 0 bases from V and 5 bases from J, with 7 bases between. The germline V gene has CDR1 SGHNT and CDR2 YENEEA. CDR3 protein: CASSLEGGTGELFF. CDR3 sequence (DNA): TGTGCCAGCAGCTTAGAAGGTGGGACCGGGGAGCTGTTTTTT.

This clone occurred a few times. V is TRBV7-6 and J is TRBJ2-2, with 9 bases matching TRBD1. CDR1 is SGHVS, CDR2 FNYEAQ, per germline. There are 16 residues in the CDR3. V lost 5 bases and J lost 5; bases outside the gene matches: 9. CDR3 amino acids: CASSLTGTGQTGELFF. DNA of the CDR3: TGTGCCAGCAGCCTCACAGGGACAGGGCAGACCGGGGAGCTGTTTTTT.

This clone turned up a few times. This chain connects TRBV30 to TRBJ1-1, with D unresolved. Trimming took 0 bases from V and 1 from J, leaving 12 bases between them. This CDR3 has 15 residues. CDR1 is GTSNPN and CDR2 is SVGIG in the germline V gene (reference sequence). The CDR3 nucleotides are TGTGCCTGGAGTGTAATCGATCGCAGGAACACTGAAGCTTTCTTT. Residues: CAWSVIDRRNTEAFF.

The chain couples TRBV6-5 to TRBJ2-7; 9 nucleotides line up with TRBD2. Germline V gene data show CDR1 as MNHEY and CDR2 as SVGAGI. V lost 6 bases, J lost 2 bases, and 8 bases stayed unmatched. The CDR3 consists of 15 residues. The CDR3 DNA reads as TGTGCCAGCAGGGACTCGGGACTAGCCCCCTACGAGCAGTACTTC. It codes for CASRDSGLAPYEQYF.

In its sample, this clone was seen a few times. This rearrangement joins TRBV15 to TRBJ2-1; 9 bases fit TRBD1. Germline V gene sequence: CDR1 LNHNV, CDR2 YYDKDF (reference sequence). This CDR3 has 16 amino acids. V shed 1 base and J 6 bases; nucleotides not matched to a gene: 7. The CDR3 here is CATSRVSGTGRNEQFF. The DNA for the CDR3 is TGTGCCACCAGCAGAGTCTCGGGGACAGGGCGCAATGAGCAGTTCTTC. The complete variable domain, with remaining parts taken from reference TRBV15 and TRBJ2-1, reads DAMVIQNPRYQVTQFGKPVTLSCSQTLNHNVMYWYQQKSSQAPKLLFHYYDKDFNNEADTPDNFQSRRPNTSFCFLDIRSPGLGDTAMYLCATSRVSGTGRNEQFFGPGTRLTVL.

CDR3 loop: CSVEKGRGTDTQYF. The CDR3 nucleotides read TGCAGCGTTGAAAAAGGTCGGGGCACAGATACGCAGTATTTT. The gene calls are TRBV29-1 and TRBJ2-3; D call uncertain. Deletions cut 2 bases from V and 1 base from J, with 10 bases between. Germline V gives CDR1 SQVTM, CDR2 ANQGSEA. This CDR3 is built from 14 residues.

The CDR3 DNA reads as TGTGCCAGCGGGTATGGCACAGATACGCAGTATTTT. It encodes CASGYGTDTQYF. The V call is TRBV6-1, the J call TRBJ2-3; D is ambiguous. V gave up 8 bases and J gave up 1 base, with 7 bases separating them. The CDR3 spans 12 residues. Germline loops: CDR1 MNHNS, CDR2 SASEGT.

This chain links TRBV27 with TRBJ2-7, with D possibly matching TRBD2 (5 bases). CDR1 MNHEY and CDR2 SMNVEV come from the germline V gene (reference sequence). Trimming took 2 bases from V and 6 from J, leaving 17 bases between them. The CDR3 totals 15 residues. The CDR3 nucleotides are TGTGCCAGCAGTTTAAAGGCTAGCAGTCGATCCGAGCAGTACTTC. Its protein product is CASSLKASSRSEQYF.

This chain joins TRBV6-5 and TRBJ1-5; D may be TRBD1 (5 bases). The V end lost 5 bases, the J end lost 5 bases, and 10 bases lay between the germline ends. The CDR3 has 13 residues. Germline lookup yields CDR1 MNHEY and CDR2 SVGAGI. CDR3 residues: CASSQGPHQPQHF. The CDR3 DNA is TGTGCCAGCAGTCAGGGCCCGCATCAGCCCCAGCATTTT.

This clone was found once. J is TRBJ2-2 and V is TRBV7-2; D is perhaps TRBD1 or TRBD2 (5 bases each). The CDR3 consists of 14 residues. Germline assignment: CDR1 SGHTA and CDR2 FQGNSA. The V gene lost 5 bases and the J gene lost 8 bases, with 15 bases spanning the gap. The CDR3 reads CASSPGTGGGELFF. CDR3 in DNA: TGTGCCAGCAGCCCCGGGACGGGTGGTGGGGAGCTGTTTTTT.

This clone was picked up many times. The chain has TRBV11-2 and TRBJ2-3, with D possibly TRBD1 on 6 matching bases. Germline V lookup: CDR1 SGHAT, CDR2 FQNNGV. V lost 0 bases and J lost 6, with 16 bases in between. CDR3 length equals 16 residues. CDR3: CASSLDRPGVRDTQYF. The CDR3 DNA reads TGTGCCAGCAGCTTAGATAGGCCAGGGGTTCGGGATACGCAGTATTTT.

The V gene is TRBV5-4, the J gene TRBJ2-7, with D possibly being TRBD1 or TRBD2 (5 bases each). This CDR3 comprises 13 residues. The V and J ends lost 0 bases and 3 bases respectively, with 7 bases between them. The germline V gene has CDR1 SGHNT and CDR2 YYREEE (reference sequence). CDR3 sequence (DNA): TGTGCCAGCAGCTTGGGGGACGGCTACGAGCAGTACTTC. It codes for CASSLGDGYEQYF.

This sequence joins TRBV15 and TRBJ1-5, with D possibly TRBD1 on 6 matching bases. V dropped 6 bases and J dropped 0 bases, with 12 bases sitting between them. There are 15 residues in the CDR3. Germline V lookup: CDR1 LNHNV, CDR2 YYDKDF (reference sequence). CDR3 coding DNA: TGTGCCACCAGTCCGGGGGCACATAGCAATCAGCCCCAGCATTTT. It is translated as CATSPGAHSNQPQHF.

V gene TRBV7-2 combines with J gene TRBJ2-7; 12 bases align to TRBD2. The CDR3 is 16 amino acids. V was pared by 5 bases and J by 0 bases, with 5 bases of the junction left unmatched. Germline V lookup: CDR1 SGHTA, CDR2 FQGNSA. CDR3 residues: CASSPRTSGVSYEQYF. The DNA for the CDR3 is TGTGCCAGCAGCCCCCGGACTAGCGGGGTCTCCTACGAGCAGTACTTC. Drawing the rest from reference TRBV7-2 and TRBJ2-7, the complete variable domain is GAGVSQSPSNKVTEKGKDVELRCDPISGHTALYWYRQSLGQGLEFLIYFQGNSAPDKSGLPSDRFSAERTGGSVSTLTIQRTQQEDSAVYLCASSPRTSGVSYEQYFGPGTRLTVT.

The chain employs TRBV20-1 and TRBJ1-4, with 7 bases that match TRBD1. V dropped 7 bases and J dropped 7; count of bases not matched to a gene: 3. The CDR3 sequence is 11 residues long. CDR1 is DFQATT, CDR2 SNEGSKA, per germline (reference sequence). CDR3 coding DNA: TGCAGTGTTAGGGACAGTGAAAAACTGTTTTTT. As protein: CSVRDSEKLFF.

J is TRBJ1-1 and V is TRBV27, with D uncertain. Germline CDR1 MNHEY, CDR2 SMNVEV (reference sequence). The CDR3 covers 13 residues. Trimming took 6 bases from V and 1 from J, leaving 9 bases between them. The CDR3 nucleotides are TGTGCCAGCAGCTTCACGGGGAACACTGAAGCTTTCTTT. This translates into CASSFTGNTEAFF.

This clone occurred a few times. The CDR3 loop is CSVTSYAEAFF. The CDR3 DNA sequence: TGCAGCGTCACGTCTTACGCTGAAGCTTTCTTT. The chain combines TRBV29-1 with TRBJ1-1, with D hard to call. Trimming left V 6 bases short and J 6 bases short, with 11 bases between. The CDR3 sequence is 11 residues long. Looked up from germline, CDR1 is SQVTM and CDR2 is ANQGSEA.

The chain joins TRBV15 to TRBJ2-3; 10 positions match TRBD2. There are 15 residues in the CDR3. Germline V CDR1 and CDR2: LNHNV, YYDKDF (reference sequence). V was pared by 3 bases and J by 5 bases, with 5 bases of the junction left unmatched. CDR3 nucleotides: TGTGCCACCAGCAGCAAGCGGGGGGGGAAAGATACGCAGTATTTT. Amino acid sequence: CATSSKRGGKDTQYF.

The V gene is TRBV5-1, the J gene TRBJ2-4, with D perhaps TRBD1 (6 bases). The CDR3 is made up of 13 amino acids. Germline V lookup: CDR1 SGHRS, CDR2 YFSETQ. The V gene lost 2 bases and the J gene lost 5 bases, with 8 bases spanning the gap. Here the CDR3 reads CASSFGGQNIQYF. CDR3 in DNA: TGCGCCAGCAGCTTTGGGGGCCAAAACATTCAGTACTTC.

The chain recombines TRBV5-1 with TRBJ2-1; D is perhaps TRBD1 (6 bases). The V end lost 0 bases, the J end lost 0 bases, and 13 bases lay between the germline ends. The CDR3 has 17 residues. Germline V lookup: CDR1 SGHRS, CDR2 YFSETQ. CDR3 amino acids: CASSLESGRGSYNEQFF. The CDR3 region has the DNA TGCGCCAGCAGCTTGGAGTCGGGCAGGGGCTCCTACAATGAGCAGTTCTTC.

This rearrangement joins TRBV4-1 to TRBJ2-3; 10 bases are a match to TRBD2. The CDR3 is 15 residues long. Losses at the gene ends were 5 bases for V and 4 bases for J; bases not matched to a gene: 6. CDR1 is MGHRA, CDR2 YSYEKL, per germline. Written as DNA, the CDR3 is TGCGCCAGCAGCAAACTAGCGGGGACCGCAGATACGCAGTATTTT. Encoded protein: CASSKLAGTADTQYF.

This chain links TRBV5-1 with TRBJ2-5; D is ambiguous. The germline V gene encodes CDR1 SGHRS and CDR2 YFSETQ. The CDR3 runs to 12 residues. Deletions cut 4 bases from V and 1 base from J, with 5 bases between. CDR3 nucleotide sequence: TGCGCCAGCAGCCCGAGCCAAGAGACCCAGTACTTC. This translates into CASSPSQETQYF.